This T cell receptor (beta chain) was sequenced for a study of T cell changes during pregnancy in multiple sclerosis. Profiled with immunoSEQ multiplex PCR; TCRdb holds only in-frame clones, not every one. The data show around 24,000 clones, roughly 86% seen once. CDR1 and CDR2 (germline): MRHNA, SNTAGT. This CDR3 has 15 residues. The germline V and J ends were trimmed by 0 bases and 7 bases, with 13 bases remaining between them. This specimen consisted of CD8+ T cells from peripheral blood mononuclear cells, obtained in the first trimester of pregnancy. The source is a female donor in good health, enrolled as a control in a pregnancy study. This chain links TRBV6-4 with TRBJ2-1, with D hard to call. CDR3 amino acids: CASSDSAGVSNEQFF. The CDR3 coding sequence is TGTGCCAGCAGTGACTCTGCAGGTGTTTCGAATGAGCAGTTCTTC.